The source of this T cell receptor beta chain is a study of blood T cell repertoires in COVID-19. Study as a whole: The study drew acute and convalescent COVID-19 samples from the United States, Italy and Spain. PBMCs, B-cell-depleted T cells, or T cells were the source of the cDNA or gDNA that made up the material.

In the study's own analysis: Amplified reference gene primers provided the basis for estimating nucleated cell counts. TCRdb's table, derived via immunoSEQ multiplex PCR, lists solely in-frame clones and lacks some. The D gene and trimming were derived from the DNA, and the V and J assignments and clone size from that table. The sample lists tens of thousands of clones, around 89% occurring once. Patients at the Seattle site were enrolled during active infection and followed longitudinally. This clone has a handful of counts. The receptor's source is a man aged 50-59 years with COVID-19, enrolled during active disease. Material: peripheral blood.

The CDR3 coding sequence is TGTGCCACCAGCAGAGATCTGGGGGGGGCCTATGGCTACACCTTC. Its translation: CATSRDLGGAYGYTF. The rearrangement links TRBV15 to TRBJ1-2, with D possibly being TRBD1 (6 bases). Trimming left V 0 bases short and J 4 bases short, with 12 bases between. CDR3 size: 15 residues. From germline, CDR1 is LNHNV and CDR2 YYDKDF (reference sequence).